A selection of T cell receptor beta chains follows, all from one sample in a study of T cells in Graves' hyperthyroidism and ophthalmopathy. TCRdb recomputed calls from the multiplex PCR reads with MiXCR, one row per CDR3 protein. The top ten hold 11% of the sample, which has roughly 520,000 distinct CDR3 sequences, approximately 25% seen once. The source material was blood. The origin of the receptors is a woman between 25 and 40 years old with Graves' ophthalmopathy. The conserved cysteine and the conserved F or W are not part of the CDR3 here.

TRBV20-1	14	TRBJ1-2	SARELRLWGLYGYT
TRBV6-2/TRBV6-3	17	TRBJ2-7	ASSRKYLEGDRLSYEQY
TRBV15	11	TRBJ1-1	ATSGRAWAEAF
TRBV24-1	14	TRBJ1-1	ATSDLHRGMNTEAF
TRBV6-1	13	TRBJ2-5	ASTLTYRGGETQY
TRBV6-1	11	TRBJ2-7	ASSAVSAGEQY
TRBV4-1	13	TRBJ2-7	ASSHPDRSLYEQY
TRBV25-1	16	TRBJ1-5	ASSEVSRVVMSNQPQH
TRBV19	12	TRBJ2-7	ASRPAGGPYEQY
TRBV20-1	12	TRBJ2-7	SARSRAGGYEQY